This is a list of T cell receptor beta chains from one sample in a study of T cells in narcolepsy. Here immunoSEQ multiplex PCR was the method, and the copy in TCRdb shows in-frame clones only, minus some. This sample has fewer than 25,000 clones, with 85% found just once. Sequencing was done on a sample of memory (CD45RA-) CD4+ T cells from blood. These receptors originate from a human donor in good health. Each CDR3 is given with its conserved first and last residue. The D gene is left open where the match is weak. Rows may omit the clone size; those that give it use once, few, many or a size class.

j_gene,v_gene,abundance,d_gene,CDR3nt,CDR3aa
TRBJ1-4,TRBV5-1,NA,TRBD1,TGCGCCAGCAGCGAGACAGGGGTTAATGAAAAACTGTTTTTT,CASSETGVNEKLFF
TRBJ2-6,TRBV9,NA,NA,TGTGCCAGCAGCCCCCGCGGAGGGGGGGAGTCTGGGGCCAACGTCCTGACTTTC,CASSPRGGGESGANVLTF
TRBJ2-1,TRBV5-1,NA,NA,TGCGCCAGCAGCTTTAATCAGGGTGATGAGCAGTTCTTC,CASSFNQGDEQFF
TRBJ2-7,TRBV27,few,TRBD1,TGTGCCAGCAGTATGACAGGGACGTACGAGCAGTACTTC,CASSMTGTYEQYF
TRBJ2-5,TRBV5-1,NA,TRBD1,TGCGCCAGCAGCTGGACAGGGAAGGAAGAGACCCAGTACTTC,CASSWTGKEETQYF
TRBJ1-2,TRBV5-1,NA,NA,TGCGCCAGCAGCTTGACCCTCGTCTATGGCTACACCTTC,CASSLTLVYGYTF
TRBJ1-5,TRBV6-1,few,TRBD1,TGTGCCAGCAGTCTGGGACAGGACAATCAGCCCCAGCATTTT,CASSLGQDNQPQHF
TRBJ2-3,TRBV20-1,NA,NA,TGCAGTGCGGTGCGTCCGGATACGCAGTATTTT,CSAVRPDTQYF
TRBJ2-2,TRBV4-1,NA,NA,TGCGCCAGCAGCCAAGAAGTCGGTACAGGGACTTACACCGGGGAGCTGTTTTTT,CASSQEVGTGTYTGELFF
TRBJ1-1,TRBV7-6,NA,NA,TGTGCCAGCAGCTTTGGCCAGGGAGCCTCTGAAGCTTTCTTT,CASSFGQGASEAFF
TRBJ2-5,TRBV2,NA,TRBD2,TGTGCCAGCAGTGAGGGGTCCATGGGACTAGCGCTAGAGACCCAGTACTTC,CASSEGSMGLALETQYF
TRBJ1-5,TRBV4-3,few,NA,TGCGCCAGCAGCCAAGGCTGGAATCAGCCCCAGCATTTT,CASSQGWNQPQHF
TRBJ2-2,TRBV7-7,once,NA,TGTGCTAGCAGTCGAAATAGCGGCCCCGGGGAGCTGTTTTTT,CASSRNSGPGELFF
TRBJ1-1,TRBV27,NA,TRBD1,TGTGCCAGCAGTGGGACAGCGAAAAGCACTGAAGCTTTCTTT,CASSGTAKSTEAFF
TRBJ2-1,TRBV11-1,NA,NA,TGTGCCAGCAGCTTAGGATTGTCCGGGGCCTACAATGAGCAGTTCTTC,CASSLGLSGAYNEQFF
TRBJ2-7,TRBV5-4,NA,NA,TGTGCCAGCAGCCTGGGAGGTTTTGCCAGCGGTATCCCCTACGAGCAGTACTTC,CASSLGGFASGIPYEQYF
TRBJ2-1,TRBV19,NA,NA,TGTGCCAGTGCCACGGATTACAATGAGCAGTTCTTC,CASATDYNEQFF
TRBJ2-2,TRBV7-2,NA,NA,TGTGCCAGCAGCCAGGATCCGCAATGGGGGGAGCTGTTTTTT,CASSQDPQWGELFF
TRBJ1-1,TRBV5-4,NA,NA,TGTGCCAGCAGCTCCCAGGGAAGGAGCACTGAAGCTTTCTTT,CASSSQGRSTEAFF
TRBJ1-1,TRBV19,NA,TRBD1,TGTGCCAGTAGTCCGTATCCGGGACAGGGAGCCACTGAAGCTTTCTTT,CASSPYPGQGATEAFF
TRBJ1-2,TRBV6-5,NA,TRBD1,TGTGCCAGCAGGGGACAGGGGGCGCCTACTGGCTACACCTTC,CASRGQGAPTGYTF
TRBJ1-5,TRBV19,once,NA,TGTGCCAGTAAGCCCCCCAATCAGCCCCAGCATTTT,CASKPPNQPQHF
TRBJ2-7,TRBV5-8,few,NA,TGTGCCAGCAGCCACCTCTACGAGCAGTACTTC,CASSHLYEQYF
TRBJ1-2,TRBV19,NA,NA,TGTGCCAGTAGTATGGAGGGGCGTGGGGCCGGAGCGGGTGGCTACACCTTC,CASSMEGRGAGAGGYTF
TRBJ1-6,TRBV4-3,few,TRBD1,TGCGCCAGCAGCCAAATAGGGGGCCTAGGTAATTCACCCCTCCACTTT,CASSQIGGLGNSPLHF